This T cell receptor beta chain was found in a study of regulatory T cells in long-lasting Graves disease. Sample time point: persistent/refractory GD, antithyroid drugs over 5 years with positive TRAb. The TCR library was made from RNA extracted from PBMCs. The CDR3 totals 17 residues. V lost 1 base and J lost 3; bases outside the gene matches: 8. Germline V gene sequence: CDR1 SGDLS, CDR2 YYNGEE. According to the study, TCR beta libraries were built with iRepertoire HTBI primers and CDR3-region Arm-PCR. Under the authors' procedure: Across the samples, identification revealed about 62 TRBV and around 13 TRBJ segments. Each CDR3 protein gets one entry after TCRdb re-called the multiplex PCR reads with MiXCR. V and J calls and clone size were set by TCRdb, not the authors. The table includes about 430,000 distinct CDR3 sequences, under 25% detected once. Points on this clonotype: What it recognizes is unknown.

The study's findings and limits: Patients with persistent disease showed a bias toward TRBV28, TRBJ1-2 and TRBJ2-5. Between persistent patients, roughly 2,600 public clonotypes were shared, exceeding the roughly 940 shared between new patients.

Sequencing was performed on peripheral blood mononuclear cells (PBMCs), taken when the disease was refractory, from a patient treated with antithyroid drugs. The chain employs TRBV9 and TRBJ2-2; 8 bases line up with TRBD2. The sequence was obtained from a female donor with Graves disease. The chain's CDR3 is CASSVPGGGSDTGELFF. CDR3 in DNA: TGTGCCAGCAGCGTACCGGGGGGGGGCTCAGACACCGGGGAGCTGTTTTTT.